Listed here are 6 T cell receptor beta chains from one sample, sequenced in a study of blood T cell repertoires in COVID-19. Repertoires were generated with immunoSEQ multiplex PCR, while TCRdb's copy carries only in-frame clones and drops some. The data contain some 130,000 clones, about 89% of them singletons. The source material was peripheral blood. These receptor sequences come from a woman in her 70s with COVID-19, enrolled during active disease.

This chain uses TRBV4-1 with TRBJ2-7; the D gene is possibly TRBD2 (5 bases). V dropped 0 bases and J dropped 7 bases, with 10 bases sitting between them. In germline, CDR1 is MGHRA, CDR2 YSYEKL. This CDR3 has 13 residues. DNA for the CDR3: TGCGCCAGCAGCCAAGATCGGGGTAGGGAGCAGTACTTC. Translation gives CASSQDRGREQYF.

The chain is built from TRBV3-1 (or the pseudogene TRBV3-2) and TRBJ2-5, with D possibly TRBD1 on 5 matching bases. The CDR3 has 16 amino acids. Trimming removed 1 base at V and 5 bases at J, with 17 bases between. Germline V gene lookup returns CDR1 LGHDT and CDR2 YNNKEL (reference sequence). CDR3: CASSQGAAGAGETQYF. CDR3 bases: TGTGCCAGCAGCCAAGGGGCGGCTGGGGCAGGGGAGACCCAGTACTTC.

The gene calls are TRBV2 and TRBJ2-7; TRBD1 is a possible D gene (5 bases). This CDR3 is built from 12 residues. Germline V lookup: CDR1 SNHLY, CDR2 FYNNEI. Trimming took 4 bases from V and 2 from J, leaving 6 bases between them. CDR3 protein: CASSVQAYEQYF. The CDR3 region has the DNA TGTGCCAGCAGTGTACAGGCCTACGAGCAGTACTTC.

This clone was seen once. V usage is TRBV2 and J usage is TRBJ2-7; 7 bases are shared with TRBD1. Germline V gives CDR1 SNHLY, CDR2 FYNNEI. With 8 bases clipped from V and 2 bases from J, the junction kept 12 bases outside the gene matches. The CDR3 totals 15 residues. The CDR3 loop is CASQRPGQVPYEQYF. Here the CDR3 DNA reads TGTGCCAGCCAGCGGCCAGGACAGGTACCCTACGAGCAGTACTTC.

The CDR3 DNA follows: TGTGCCAGCAGGCGGGGACAGGCGGGTGGCTACACCTTC. Residues: CASRRGQAGGYTF. The rearrangement uses TRBV12-3 or TRBV12-4 and TRBJ1-2; the match to TRBD1 covers 8 bases. The CDR3 totals 13 residues. The V segment lost 6 bases and the J segment 7 bases; nucleotides outside the gene matches: 7.

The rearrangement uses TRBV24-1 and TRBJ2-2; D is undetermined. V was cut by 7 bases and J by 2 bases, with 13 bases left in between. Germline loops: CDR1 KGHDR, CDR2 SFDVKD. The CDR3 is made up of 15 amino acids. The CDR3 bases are TGTGCCACCAGATCAGTGGGCCCAAACACCGGGGAGCTGTTTTTT. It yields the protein CATRSVGPNTGELFF.